The entry below gives a single TCR beta chain sequence along with its context. Its recognized antigen is unknown. Per-base qualities were not stored, and no clone one base away is much larger. The CDR1 and CDR2 encoded by the germline V gene (reference sequence) are SGHKS and YYEKEE. The CDR3 measures 15 amino acids from cysteine to phenylalanine. CDR3 DNA is the only sequence kept; it has 45 bases, read in frame from the first base. Unmatched junction bases come to 10, with V trimmed by 4 bases and J by 9 bases. The record originates from a study of blood T cell repertoires in COVID-19 (dated by TCRdb to about 2020). Regarding the research as a whole: Samples from collaborators originated in the United States, Italy and Spain and spanned both the acute and convalescent phases of COVID-19. The prospective study material was composed of cDNA or gDNA derived from T cells, B-cell-depleted T cells, or PBMCs. A freely available public database, intended as a resource for researchers studying the immune response to SARS-CoV-2, is where the repertoires were released. Deeply sampled blood TCRbeta repertoires from subjects exposed to, actively infected with, or recovered from COVID-19 were included in the dataset. HLA class I and class II types, where available, came from metadata supplied by the sample provider rather than from assay-based typing. Samples were obtained from the ongoing ImmuneRACE study (first 160 participants) and from over a thousand subjects provided by 6 global collaborators. Sample metadata almost always included a de-identified subject ID, COVID-19 status, age in years and sex. Here is what the overall study found, with its caveats: The quantity of clinical and demographic metadata differed by source and by participant and was supplied without curation.

The collaborating institutions used their own protocols to collect whole blood in K2EDTA tubes. For TCRbeta analysis, collaborators shipped samples as frozen whole blood, isolated PBMCs, or DNA extracted from either of those sample types. TCRbeta CDR3 regions were amplified from genomic DNA by means of the immunoSEQ Assay, a bias-controlled multiplex PCR. Processing in the source paper ran as follows. Within the assay, amplification of reference gene primers was used to estimate how many nucleated cells each sample contained. To quantify the absolute abundance of each unique TCRbeta CDR3 rearrangement, sequence reads were collapsed and filtered. Productive Simpson clonality was computed per sample as the square root of Simpson's diversity index over productive rearrangements. Entries here come from immuneACCESS through TCRdb and include only in-frame sequences with V and J called. Some clones fail to appear in such tables; in the studies checked, an unresolved V gene covers under half of the shortfall, and the cause of the remainder is unknown. The V and J calls and clone size were taken over from that table, and D and trimming were inferred from the DNA. The sample data list over 120,000 clones, and roughly 81% of these were observed just once. Over 2.5% of the sample rests with the top ten.

The TCR comes from a human donor with acute or convalescent COVID-19. The donor label of this sample is uncertain. Here the chain combines TRBV5-5 and TRBJ1-5; 10 junctional bases match TRBD1. The sequenced material came from peripheral blood. Read as DNA, the sequence is TGTGCCAGCAGCATTCGGGACAGGGGTCTTCCGCCCCAGCATTTT. It codes for CASSIRDRGLPPQHF.